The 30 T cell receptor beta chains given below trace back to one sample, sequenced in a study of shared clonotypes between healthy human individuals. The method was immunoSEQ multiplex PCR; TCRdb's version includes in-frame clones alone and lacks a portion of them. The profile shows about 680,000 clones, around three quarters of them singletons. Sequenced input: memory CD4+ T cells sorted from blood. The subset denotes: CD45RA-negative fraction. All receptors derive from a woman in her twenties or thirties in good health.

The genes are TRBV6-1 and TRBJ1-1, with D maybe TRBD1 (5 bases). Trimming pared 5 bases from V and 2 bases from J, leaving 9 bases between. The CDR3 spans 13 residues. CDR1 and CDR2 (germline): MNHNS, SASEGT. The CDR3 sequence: CASSSQGNTEAFF. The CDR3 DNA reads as TGTGCCAGCAGTTCCCAGGGAAACACTGAAGCTTTCTTT.

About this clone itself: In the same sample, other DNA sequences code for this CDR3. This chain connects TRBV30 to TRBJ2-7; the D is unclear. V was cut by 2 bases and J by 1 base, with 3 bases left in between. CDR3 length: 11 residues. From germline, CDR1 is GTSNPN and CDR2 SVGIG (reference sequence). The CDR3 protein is CAWSISYEQYF. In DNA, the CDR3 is TGTGCCTGGAGTATTTCCTACGAGCAGTACTTC. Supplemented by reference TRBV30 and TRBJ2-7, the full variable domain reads SQTIHQWPATLVQPVGSPLSLECTVEGTSNPNLYWYRQAAGRGLQLLFYSVGIGQISSEVPQNLSASRPQDRQFILSSKKLLLSDSGFYLCAWSISYEQYFGPGTRLTVT.

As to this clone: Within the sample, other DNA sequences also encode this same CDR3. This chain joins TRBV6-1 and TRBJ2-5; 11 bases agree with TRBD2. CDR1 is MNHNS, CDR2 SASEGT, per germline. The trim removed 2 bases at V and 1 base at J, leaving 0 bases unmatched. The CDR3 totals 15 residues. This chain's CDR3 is CASSELAGGQETQYF. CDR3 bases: TGTGCCAGCAGTGAACTAGCGGGAGGCCAAGAGACCCAGTACTTC.

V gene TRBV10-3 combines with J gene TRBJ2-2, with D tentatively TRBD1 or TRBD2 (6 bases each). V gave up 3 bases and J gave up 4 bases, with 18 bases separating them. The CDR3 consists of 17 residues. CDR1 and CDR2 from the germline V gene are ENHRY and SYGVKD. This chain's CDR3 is CAISEGSQGRITGELFF. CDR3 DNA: TGTGCCATCAGTGAAGGGTCGCAGGGGAGGATCACCGGGGAGCTGTTTTTT.

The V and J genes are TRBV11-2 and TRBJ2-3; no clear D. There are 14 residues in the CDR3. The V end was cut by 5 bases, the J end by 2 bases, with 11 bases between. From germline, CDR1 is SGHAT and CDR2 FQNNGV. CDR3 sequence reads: CASSPNLHTDTQYF. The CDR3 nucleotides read TGTGCCAGCAGCCCCAACCTCCACACAGATACGCAGTATTTT. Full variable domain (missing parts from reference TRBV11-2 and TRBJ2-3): EAGVAQSPRYKIIEKRQSVAFWCNPISGHATLYWYQQILGQGPKLLIQFQNNGVVDDSQLPKDRFSAERLKGVDSTLKIQPAKLEDSAVYLCASSPNLHTDTQYFGPGTRLTVL.

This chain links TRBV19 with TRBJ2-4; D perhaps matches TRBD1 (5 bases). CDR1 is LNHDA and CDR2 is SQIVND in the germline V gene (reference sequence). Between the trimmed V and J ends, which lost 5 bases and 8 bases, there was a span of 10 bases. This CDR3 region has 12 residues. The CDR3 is CASSGQGYIQYF. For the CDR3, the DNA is TGTGCCAGTAGTGGTCAGGGTTACATTCAGTACTTC.

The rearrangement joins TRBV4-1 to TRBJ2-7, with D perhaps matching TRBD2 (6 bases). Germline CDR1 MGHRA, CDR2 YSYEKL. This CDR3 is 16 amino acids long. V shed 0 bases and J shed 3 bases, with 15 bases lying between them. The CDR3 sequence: CASSQEPHTSFYEQYF. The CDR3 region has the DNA TGCGCCAGCAGCCAAGAACCACATACTAGCTTCTACGAGCAGTACTTC.

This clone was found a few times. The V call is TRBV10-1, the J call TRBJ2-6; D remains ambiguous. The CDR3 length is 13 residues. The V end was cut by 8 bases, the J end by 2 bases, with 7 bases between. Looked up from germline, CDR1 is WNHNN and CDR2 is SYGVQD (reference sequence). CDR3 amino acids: CASGLAGANVLTF. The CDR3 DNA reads TGCGCCAGCGGGCTGGCTGGGGCCAACGTCCTGACTTTC.

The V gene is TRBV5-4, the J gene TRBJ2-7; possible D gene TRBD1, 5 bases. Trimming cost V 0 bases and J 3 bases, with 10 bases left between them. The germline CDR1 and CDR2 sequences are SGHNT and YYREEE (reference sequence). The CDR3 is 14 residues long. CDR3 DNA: TGTGCCAGCAGCTTGGACAGGTCTGGCTACGAGCAGTACTTC. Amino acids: CASSLDRSGYEQYF. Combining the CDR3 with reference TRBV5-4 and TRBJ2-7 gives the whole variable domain ETGVTQSPTHLIKTRGQQVTLRCSSQSGHNTVSWYQQALGQGPQFIFQYYREEENGRGNFPPRFSGLQFPNYSSELNVNALELDDSALYLCASSLDRSGYEQYFGPGTRLTVT.

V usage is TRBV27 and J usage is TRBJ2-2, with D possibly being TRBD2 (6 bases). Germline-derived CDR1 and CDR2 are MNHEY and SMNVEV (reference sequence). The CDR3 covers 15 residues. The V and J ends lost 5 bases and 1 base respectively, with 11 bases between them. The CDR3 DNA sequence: TGTGCCAGCAGTCCTTTGCGGGAGAACACCGGGGAGCTGTTTTTT. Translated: CASSPLRENTGELFF.

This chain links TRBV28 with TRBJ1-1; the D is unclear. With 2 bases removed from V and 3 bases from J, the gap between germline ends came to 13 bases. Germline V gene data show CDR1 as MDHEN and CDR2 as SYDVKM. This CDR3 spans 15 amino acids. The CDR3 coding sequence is TGTGCCAGCAGTTTAGCGAGATCCTTGGACACTGAAGCTTTCTTT. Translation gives CASSLARSLDTEAFF.

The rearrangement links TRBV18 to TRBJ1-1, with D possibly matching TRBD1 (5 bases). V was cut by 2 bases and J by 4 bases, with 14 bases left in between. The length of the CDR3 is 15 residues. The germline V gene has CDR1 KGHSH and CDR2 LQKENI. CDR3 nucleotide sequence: TGTGCCAGCTCACCAGTGGGGGGATCGGGCACTGAAGCTTTCTTT. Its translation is CASSPVGGSGTEAFF.

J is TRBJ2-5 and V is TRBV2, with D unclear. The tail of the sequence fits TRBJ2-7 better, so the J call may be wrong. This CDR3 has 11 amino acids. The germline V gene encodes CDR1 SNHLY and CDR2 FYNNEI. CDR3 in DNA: TGTGCCAGCAGTGACCCATACGAGCAGTACTTC. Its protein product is CASSDPYEQYF.

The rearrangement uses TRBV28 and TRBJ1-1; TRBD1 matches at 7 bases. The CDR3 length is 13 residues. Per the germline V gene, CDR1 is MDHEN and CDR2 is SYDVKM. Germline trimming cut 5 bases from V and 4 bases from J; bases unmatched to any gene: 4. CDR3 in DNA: TGTGCCAGCAGTATCCGACAGGGCACTGAAGCTTTCTTT. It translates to CASSIRQGTEAFF.

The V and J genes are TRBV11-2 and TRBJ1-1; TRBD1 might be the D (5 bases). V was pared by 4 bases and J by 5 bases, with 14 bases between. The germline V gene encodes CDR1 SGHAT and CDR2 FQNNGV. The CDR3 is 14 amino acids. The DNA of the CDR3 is TGTGCCAGCAGCTCACAGGTGGGGGAGACTGAAGCTTTCTTT. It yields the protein CASSSQVGETEAFF.

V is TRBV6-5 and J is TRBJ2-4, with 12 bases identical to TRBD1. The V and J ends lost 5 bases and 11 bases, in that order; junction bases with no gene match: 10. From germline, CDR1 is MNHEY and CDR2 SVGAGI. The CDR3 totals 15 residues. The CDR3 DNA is TGTGCCAGCAGTAAAAAACCGGGACAGGGGGCAGTTCAGTACTTC. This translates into CASSKKPGQGAVQYF.

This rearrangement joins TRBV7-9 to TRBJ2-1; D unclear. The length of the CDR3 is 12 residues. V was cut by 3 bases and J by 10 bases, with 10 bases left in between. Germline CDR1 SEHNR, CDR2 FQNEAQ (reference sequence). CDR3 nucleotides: TGTGCCAGCAGCTTCGGCTATAGGGAGCAGTTCTTC. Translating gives CASSFGYREQFF.

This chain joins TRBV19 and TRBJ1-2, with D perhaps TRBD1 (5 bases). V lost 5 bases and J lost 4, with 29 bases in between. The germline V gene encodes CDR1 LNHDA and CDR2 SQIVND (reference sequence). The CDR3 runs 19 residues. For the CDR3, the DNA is TGTGCCAGTAGTCCCCCCGCGGGGGGGGTATCAGCCGAAACCTATGGCTACACCTTC. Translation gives CASSPPAGGVSAETYGYTF.

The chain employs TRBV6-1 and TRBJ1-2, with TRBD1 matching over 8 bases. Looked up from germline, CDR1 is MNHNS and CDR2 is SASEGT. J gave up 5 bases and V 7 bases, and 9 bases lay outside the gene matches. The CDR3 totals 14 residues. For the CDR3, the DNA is TGTGCCAGCACCTTGACAGGGGCGCCTTATGGCTACACCTTC. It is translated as CASTLTGAPYGYTF.

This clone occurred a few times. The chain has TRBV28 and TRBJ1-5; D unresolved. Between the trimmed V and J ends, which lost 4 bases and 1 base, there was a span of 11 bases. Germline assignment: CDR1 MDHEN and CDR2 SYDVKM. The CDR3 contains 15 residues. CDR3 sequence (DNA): TGTGCCAGCAGTTACGGTGTGGGGAGCAATCAGCCCCAGCATTTT. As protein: CASSYGVGSNQPQHF.

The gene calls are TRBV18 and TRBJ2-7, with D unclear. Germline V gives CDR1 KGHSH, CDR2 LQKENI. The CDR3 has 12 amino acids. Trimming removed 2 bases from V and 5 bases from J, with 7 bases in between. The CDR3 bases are TGTGCCAGCTCACCAGATTTGAACGAGCAGTACTTC. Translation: CASSPDLNEQYF.

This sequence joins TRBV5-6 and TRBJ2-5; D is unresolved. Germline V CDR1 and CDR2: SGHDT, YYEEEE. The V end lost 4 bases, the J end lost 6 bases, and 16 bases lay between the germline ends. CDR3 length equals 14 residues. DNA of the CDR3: TGTGCCAGCAGCCCCCGGTTAGGGCCGAAGACCCAGTACTTC. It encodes CASSPRLGPKTQYF. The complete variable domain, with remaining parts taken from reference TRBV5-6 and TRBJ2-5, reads DAGVTQSPTHLIKTRGQQVTLRCSPKSGHDTVSWYQQALGQGPQFIFQYYEEEERQRGNFPDRFSGHQFPNYSSELNVNALLLGDSALYLCASSPRLGPKTQYFGPGTRLLVL.

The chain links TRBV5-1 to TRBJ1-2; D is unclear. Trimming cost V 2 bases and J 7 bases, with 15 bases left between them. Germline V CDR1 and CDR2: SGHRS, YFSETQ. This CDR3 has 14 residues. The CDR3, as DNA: TGCGCCAGCAGCTTAGCGACTTTTGACCGTGGCTACACCTTC. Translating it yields CASSLATFDRGYTF. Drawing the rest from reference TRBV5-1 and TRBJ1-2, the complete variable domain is KAGVTQTPRYLIKTRGQQVTLSCSPISGHRSVSWYQQTPGQGLQFLFEYFSETQRNKGNFPGRFSGRQFSNSRSEMNVSTLELGDSALYLCASSLATFDRGYTFGSGTRLTVV.

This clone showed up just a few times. The CDR3 bases are TGTGCCAGCAGCTTAGAGGGGGCCGGGGAGCAGTACTTC. It codes for CASSLEGAGEQYF. The chain links TRBV7-9 to TRBJ2-7; 7 positions match TRBD1. V was clipped by 1 base and J by 7 bases; unmatched bases: 4. Per germline, CDR1 SEHNR and CDR2 FQNEAQ (reference sequence). This CDR3 region has 13 residues.

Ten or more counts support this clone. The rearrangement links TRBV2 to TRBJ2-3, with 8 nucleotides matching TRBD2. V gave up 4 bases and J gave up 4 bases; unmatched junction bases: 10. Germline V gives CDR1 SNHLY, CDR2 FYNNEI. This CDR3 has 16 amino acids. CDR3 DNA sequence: TGTGCCAGCAGTGCCAACGGGGGGGAGCTTGCAGATACGCAGTATTTT. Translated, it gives CASSANGGELADTQYF.

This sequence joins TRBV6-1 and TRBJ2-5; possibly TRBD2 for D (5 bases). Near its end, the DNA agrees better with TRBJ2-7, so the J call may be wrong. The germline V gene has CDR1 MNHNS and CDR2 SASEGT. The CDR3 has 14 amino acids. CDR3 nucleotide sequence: TGTGCCAGCAATCTAGGGTGGAGGTCCTACGAGCAGTACTTC. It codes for CASNLGWRSYEQYF.

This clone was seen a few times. The CDR3 loop is CSVHEREELFF. The DNA of the CDR3 is TGCAGCGTTCACGAGCGGGAGGAGCTGTTTTTT. This chain links TRBV29-1 with TRBJ2-2, with TRBD2 identical over 7 bases. This CDR3 spans 11 amino acids. Looked up from germline, CDR1 is SQVTM and CDR2 is ANQGSEA. V was clipped by 5 bases and J by 10 bases; unmatched bases: 4.

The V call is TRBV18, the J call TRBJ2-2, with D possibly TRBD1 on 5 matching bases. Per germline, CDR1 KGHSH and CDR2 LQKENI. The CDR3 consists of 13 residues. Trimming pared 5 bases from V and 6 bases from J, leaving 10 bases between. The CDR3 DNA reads TGTGCCAGCTCATCGGACACGGCCGGGGAGCTGTTTTTT. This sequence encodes CASSSDTAGELFF.

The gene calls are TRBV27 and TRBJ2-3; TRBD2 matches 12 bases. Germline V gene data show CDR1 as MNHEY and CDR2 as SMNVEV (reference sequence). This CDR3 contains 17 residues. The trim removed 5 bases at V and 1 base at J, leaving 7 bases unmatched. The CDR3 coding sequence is TGTGCCAGCAGTACACCCCGACTAGCGGGAGGCACAGATACGCAGTATTTT. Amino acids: CASSTPRLAGGTDTQYF.

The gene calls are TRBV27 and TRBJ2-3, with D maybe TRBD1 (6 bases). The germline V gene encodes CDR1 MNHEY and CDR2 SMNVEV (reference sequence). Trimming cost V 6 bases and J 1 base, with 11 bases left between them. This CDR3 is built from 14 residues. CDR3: CASSHWGRTDTQYF. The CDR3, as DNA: TGTGCCAGCAGCCACTGGGGGCGCACAGATACGCAGTATTTT.